This TCR beta chain comes out of a study of T cell responses to AZD1222 COVID-19 vaccine. Study overall: Pooling of second doses given at about 4 or about 12 weeks was done. General study points: Baseline serostatus was positive in only six or seven AZD1222 recipients. Regions 160-218 and 743-854 held dominance among vaccine-associated CD4 TCRs, which spanned spike. Unmutated variant regions reportedly attract nearly half of all spike-specific TCRs.

A remark on this clone: Its antigen is unidentified.

The germline V and J ends were trimmed by 5 bases and 4 bases, with 12 bases remaining between them. CDR1 and CDR2 from the germline V gene are MNHEY and SVGEGT. The CDR3 has 14 amino acids. Measured with immunoSEQ multiplex PCR; TCRdb has only the in-frame clones, and not every one. The sample has over 120,000 clones, under 95% seen once; the top ten hold approximately 9%. The input for sequencing was peripheral blood, taken on day 0 of AZD1222 vaccination. The clonotype originates from an adult in good health. The gene calls are TRBV6-2 or TRBV6-3 and TRBJ1-5; D remains unclear. CDR3 bases: TGTGCCAGCAGTGTACCGCCGGGGAATCAGCCCCAGCATTTT. Protein product: CASSVPPGNQPQHF.